This record looks at one TCR beta chain sequence and its context. Its antigen target is currently unknown. No much larger clonotype is one base removed from it; base qualities were not supplied. This sample stems from a study of blood T cell repertoires in COVID-19 (dated by TCRdb to the early 2020s). About the study as a whole: Collaborator samples came from the United States, Italy and Spain and covered acute and convalescent phases of COVID-19. The material from the prospective study consisted of cDNA or gDNA derived from T cells, B-cell-depleted T cells, or PBMCs. Deeply sampled blood TCRbeta repertoires from subjects exposed to, actively infected with, or recovered from COVID-19 were included in the dataset. The repertoires were released in a freely available public database intended as a resource for research on the immune response to SARS-CoV-2. Samples came from the ongoing ImmuneRACE study (first 160 participants) plus 1,254 subjects from 6 global collaborators. A de-identified subject ID, COVID-19 status, age in years and sex were almost always included in the sample metadata. Where available, HLA class I and class II types were obtained from metadata supplied by the sample provider rather than from assay-based typing. The paper as a whole reports these results and caveats: The amount of clinical and demographic metadata varied by source and participant and was provided uncurated.

Taken from cysteine to phenylalanine, the CDR3 has 15 residues. CDR3 DNA is the only sequence kept; it has 45 bases, read in frame from the first base. CDR1 MNHEY and CDR2 SMNVEV are derived from the germline V gene (reference sequence). Trimming costs V 1 base and J 7 bases, and their ends lie 14 bases apart. TCRbeta CDR3 regions were amplified from genomic DNA using the immunoSEQ Assay, a bias-controlled multiplex PCR. On the study's bioinformatics: Nucleated cell counts per sample were estimated from amplification of reference gene primers within the assay. To quantify the absolute abundance of each unique TCRbeta CDR3 rearrangement, sequence reads were collapsed and filtered. For each sample, productive Simpson clonality was calculated by taking the square root of Simpson's diversity index across productive rearrangements. Imported from immuneACCESS, the table was reduced by TCRdb to in-frame sequences with V and J called. These copies leave out some clones; in studies compared against another copy, an unresolved V gene accounts for under half, and the cause of the remainder is not known. The V and J calls and clone size are taken from that table; D and trimming were inferred from the DNA. The sample table shows about 260,000 clones, and more than 75% are seen once. About 5.2% of the sample is taken by the ten largest.

At one collaborating source in Seattle, patients were enrolled during active infection and were followed longitudinally through the course of disease. Each collaborating institution followed its own protocols to collect whole blood in K2EDTA tubes. For TCRbeta analysis, collaborators shipped samples in one of three forms: frozen whole blood, isolated PBMCs, or DNA extracted from either of those sample types. The specimen sequenced was peripheral blood. The chain employs TRBV27 and TRBJ1-5, with a weak D call of TRBD1 (6 bases match). The clonotype originates from a woman aged 55 to 70 with COVID-19, enrolled during active disease. The CDR3: CASSLLAGVRQPQHF. The sequenced DNA is TGTGCCAGCAGTTTATTGGCAGGGGTACGGCAGCCCCAGCATTTT.